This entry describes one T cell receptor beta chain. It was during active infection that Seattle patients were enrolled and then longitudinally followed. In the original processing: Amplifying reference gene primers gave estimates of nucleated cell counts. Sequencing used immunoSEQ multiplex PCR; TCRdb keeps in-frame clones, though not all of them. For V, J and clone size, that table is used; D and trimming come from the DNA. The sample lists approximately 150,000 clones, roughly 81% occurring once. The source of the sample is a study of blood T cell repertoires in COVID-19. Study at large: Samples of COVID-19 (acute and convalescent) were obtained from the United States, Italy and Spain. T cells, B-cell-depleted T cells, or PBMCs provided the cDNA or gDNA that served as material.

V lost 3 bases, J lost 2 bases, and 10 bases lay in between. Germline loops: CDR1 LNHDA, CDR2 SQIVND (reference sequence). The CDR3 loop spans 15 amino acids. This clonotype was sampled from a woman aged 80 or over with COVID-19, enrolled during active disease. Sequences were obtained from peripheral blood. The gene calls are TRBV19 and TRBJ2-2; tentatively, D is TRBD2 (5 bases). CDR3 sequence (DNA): TGTGCCAGTAGTATGCGCCGGGAAAACACCGGGGAGCTGTTTTTT. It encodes CASSMRRENTGELFF.